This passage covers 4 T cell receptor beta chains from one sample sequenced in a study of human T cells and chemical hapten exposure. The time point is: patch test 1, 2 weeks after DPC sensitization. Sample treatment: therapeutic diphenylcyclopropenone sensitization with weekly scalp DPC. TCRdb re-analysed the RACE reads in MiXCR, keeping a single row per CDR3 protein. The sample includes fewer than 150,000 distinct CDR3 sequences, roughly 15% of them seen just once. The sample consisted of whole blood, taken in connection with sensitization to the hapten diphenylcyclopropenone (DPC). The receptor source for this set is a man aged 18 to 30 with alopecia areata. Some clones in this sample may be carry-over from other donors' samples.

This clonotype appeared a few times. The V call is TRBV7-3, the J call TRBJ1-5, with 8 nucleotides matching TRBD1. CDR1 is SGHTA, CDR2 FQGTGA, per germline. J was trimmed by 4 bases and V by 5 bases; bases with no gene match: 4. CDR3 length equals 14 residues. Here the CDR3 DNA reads TGTGCCAGCAGCGCGACAGGGGCTAATCAGCCCCAGCATTTT. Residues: CASSATGANQPQHF.

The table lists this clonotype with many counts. This chain's CDR3 is CASSSVYSNQPQHF. In DNA form, the CDR3 reads TGTGCCAGCAGTTCCGTTTATAGCAATCAGCCCCAGCATTTT. This chain joins TRBV27 and TRBJ1-5; D unresolved. The V gene's germline CDR1 is MNHEY and CDR2 SMNVEV (reference sequence). CDR3 length: 14 residues. V lost 4 bases, J lost 0 bases, and 7 bases lay in between.

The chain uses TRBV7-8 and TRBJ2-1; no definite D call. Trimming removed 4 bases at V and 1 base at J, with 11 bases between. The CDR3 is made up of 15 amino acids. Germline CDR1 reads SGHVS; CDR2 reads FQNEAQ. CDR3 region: CASSSQWDSYNEQFF. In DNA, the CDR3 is TGTGCCAGCAGCTCCCAGTGGGATTCCTACAATGAGCAGTTCTTC.

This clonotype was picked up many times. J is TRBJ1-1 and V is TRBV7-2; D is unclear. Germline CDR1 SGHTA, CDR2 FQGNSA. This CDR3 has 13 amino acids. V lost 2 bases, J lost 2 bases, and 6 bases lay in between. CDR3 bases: TGTGCCAGCAGCTTACTGTTTAACACTGAAGCTTTCTTT. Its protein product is CASSLLFNTEAFF.